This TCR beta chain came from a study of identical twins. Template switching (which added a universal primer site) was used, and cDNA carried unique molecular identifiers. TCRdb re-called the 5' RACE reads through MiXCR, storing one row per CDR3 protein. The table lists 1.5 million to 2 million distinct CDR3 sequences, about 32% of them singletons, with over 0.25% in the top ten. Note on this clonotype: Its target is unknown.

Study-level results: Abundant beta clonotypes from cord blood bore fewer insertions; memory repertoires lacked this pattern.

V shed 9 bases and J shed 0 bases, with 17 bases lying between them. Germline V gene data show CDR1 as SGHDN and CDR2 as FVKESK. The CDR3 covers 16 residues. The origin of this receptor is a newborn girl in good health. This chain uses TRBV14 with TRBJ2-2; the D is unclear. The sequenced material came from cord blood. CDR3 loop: CARVRSRGSNTGELFF. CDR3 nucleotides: TGTGCCAGGGTGCGCTCGAGAGGTTCGAACACCGGGGAGCTGTTTTTT.